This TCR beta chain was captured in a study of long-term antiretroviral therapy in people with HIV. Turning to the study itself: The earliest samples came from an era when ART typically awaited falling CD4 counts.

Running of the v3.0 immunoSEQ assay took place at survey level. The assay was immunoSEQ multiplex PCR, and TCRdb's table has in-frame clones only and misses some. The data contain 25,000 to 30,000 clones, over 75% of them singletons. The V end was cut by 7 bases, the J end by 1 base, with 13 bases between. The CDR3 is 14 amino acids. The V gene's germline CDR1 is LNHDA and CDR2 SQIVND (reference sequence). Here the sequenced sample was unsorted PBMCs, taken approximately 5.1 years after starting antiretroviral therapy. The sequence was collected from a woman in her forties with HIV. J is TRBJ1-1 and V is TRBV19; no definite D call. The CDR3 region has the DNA TGTGCCAGTACCACCGGACGGCGGAACACTGAAGCTTTCTTT. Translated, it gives CASTTGRRNTEAFF.